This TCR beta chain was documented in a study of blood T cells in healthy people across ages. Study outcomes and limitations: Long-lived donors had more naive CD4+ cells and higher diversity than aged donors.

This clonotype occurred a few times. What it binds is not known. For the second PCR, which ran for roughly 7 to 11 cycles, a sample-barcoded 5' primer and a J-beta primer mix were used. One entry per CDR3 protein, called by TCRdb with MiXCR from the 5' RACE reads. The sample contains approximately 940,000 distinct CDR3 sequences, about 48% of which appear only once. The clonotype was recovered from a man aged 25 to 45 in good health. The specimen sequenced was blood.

CDR3 DNA sequence: TGTGCCACCAGCAGAGATTCCGCAACTAATGAAAAACTGTTTTTT. It yields the protein CATSRDSATNEKLFF. V usage is TRBV15 and J usage is TRBJ1-4; D remains unclear. CDR3 length: 15 residues. Germline V gene sequence: CDR1 LNHNV, CDR2 YYDKDF (reference sequence). V shed 0 bases and J shed 0 bases, with 5 bases lying between them.